This entry lists 23 T cell receptor beta chains sequenced from one sample in a study of cytomegalovirus exposure and HLA in healthy donors. Primers included in the PCR were 60 Vbeta and 13 Jbeta primers. The data were produced by immunoSEQ multiplex PCR, yet TCRdb's version contains in-frame clones alone and is incomplete. This table holds just over 200,000 clones, around 80% found once. Sequencing was performed on PBMCs. The receptors derive from a man aged 45-60 years in good health and CMV-seronegative.

V is TRBV4-2 and J is TRBJ1-2; 7 bases align to TRBD1. This CDR3 is 14 amino acids long. Germline values: CDR1 LGHNA, CDR2 YNFKEQ. The J segment lost 7 bases and the V segment lost 7 bases, leaving 12 bases of the junction unmatched. The CDR3 DNA is TGTGCCAGCAACGGACAGGCGGCCGGTGGTGGCTACACCTTC. It specifies CASNGQAAGGGYTF.

The chain is built from TRBV5-5 and TRBJ2-3; the match to TRBD1 covers 8 bases. V lost 0 bases to trimming and J lost 5 bases; unmatched junction nucleotides: 8. CDR1 and CDR2 (germline): SGHKS, YYEKEE (reference sequence). This CDR3 region has 16 residues. Written as DNA, the CDR3 is TGTGCCAGCAGCTTGGAGTTGTCAGGGGGCAGAGATACGCAGTATTTT. Protein product: CASSLELSGGRDTQYF.

The genes are TRBV28 and TRBJ2-7, with D unclear. V was trimmed by 5 bases and J by 3 bases, leaving 11 bases between them. CDR1 is MDHEN, CDR2 SYDVKM, per germline. This CDR3 spans 13 amino acids. In DNA, the CDR3 is TGTGCCAGCAGTCCGACAAGGATCTACGAGCAGTACTTC. It is translated as CASSPTRIYEQYF. The variable domain in full, completed from reference TRBV28 and TRBJ2-7, reads DVKVTQSSRYLVKRTGEKVFLECVQDMDHENMFWYRQDPGLGLRLIYFSYDVKMKEKGDIPEGYSVSREKKERFSLILESASTNQTSMYLCASSPTRIYEQYFGPGTRLTVT.

The V and J genes are TRBV18 and TRBJ2-2; 8 bases fit TRBD1. CDR3 length equals 16 residues. The V segment lost 6 bases and the J segment 4 bases; nucleotides outside the gene matches: 10. Germline-derived CDR1 and CDR2 are KGHSH and LQKENI. The CDR3 loop reads CASSPSKGQATGELFF. CDR3 DNA sequence: TGTGCCAGCTCCCCCTCAAAGGGACAGGCCACCGGGGAGCTGTTTTTT.

This chain joins TRBV5-1 and TRBJ2-7; D gene ambiguous. V lost 0 bases, J lost 2 bases, and 12 bases lay in between. The CDR3 loop spans 15 amino acids. Germline CDR1 reads SGHRS; CDR2 reads YFSETQ. CDR3 nucleotides: TGCGCCAGCAGCTTGGTAACAGTTGCAACCTACGAGCAGTACTTC. Translated: CASSLVTVATYEQYF.

This chain links TRBV28 with TRBJ1-1; possible D gene TRBD1, 5 bases. The CDR3 contains 15 residues. Trimming took 3 bases from V and 1 from J, leaving 12 bases between them. Germline V gene lookup returns CDR1 MDHEN and CDR2 SYDVKM. The CDR3 DNA is TGTGCCAGCAGTTTCTACCCGGGGGGGAACACTGAAGCTTTCTTT. Encoded protein: CASSFYPGGNTEAFF.

The rearrangement uses TRBV5-1 and TRBJ2-7; TRBD1 is a possible D gene (5 bases). The CDR3 runs to 13 residues. The ends were cut back, 0 bases at V and 3 bases at J, with 7 bases in the middle. Per germline, CDR1 SGHRS and CDR2 YFSETQ. Here the CDR3 DNA reads TGCGCCAGCAGCTTGGGCAGGGACTACGAGCAGTACTTC. This encodes CASSLGRDYEQYF.

J is TRBJ2-2 and V is TRBV18; 7 bases line up with TRBD1. After removal of 3 bases from V and 6 bases from J, the junction contained 7 bases not matched to a gene. This CDR3 has 15 amino acids. From germline, CDR1 is KGHSH and CDR2 LQKENI. In DNA, the CDR3 is TGTGCCAGCTCACCCCGACAGGGATCCGCCGGGGAGCTGTTTTTT. Encoded protein: CASSPRQGSAGELFF. The variable domain in full, completed from reference TRBV18 and TRBJ2-2, reads NAGVMQNPRHLVRRRGQEARLRCSPMKGHSHVYWYRQLPEEGLKFMVYLQKENIIDESGMPKERFSAEFPKEGPSILRIQQVVRGDSAAYFCASSPRQGSAGELFFGEGSRLTVL.

The V gene is TRBV6-1, the J gene TRBJ2-5, with D perhaps TRBD1 (6 bases). The CDR3 runs 13 residues. V was trimmed by 7 bases and J by 0 bases, leaving 9 bases between them. Germline CDR1 reads MNHNS; CDR2 reads SASEGT. The CDR3 DNA reads TGTGCCAGCATGTACAGGGACCAAGAGACCCAGTACTTC. Protein sequence: CASMYRDQETQYF.

The genes are TRBV28 and TRBJ1-1, with 11 bases lining up with TRBD1. The CDR3 spans 14 residues. V dropped 6 bases and J dropped 4; count of bases not matched to a gene: 4. Germline CDR1 MDHEN, CDR2 SYDVKM. CDR3 loop: CASRWDRGFTEAFF. CDR3 bases: TGTGCCAGCAGATGGGACAGGGGGTTCACTGAAGCTTTCTTT.

The chain combines TRBV6-5 with TRBJ1-4, with TRBD1 identical over 9 bases. The CDR3 length is 15 residues. Unmatched junction bases numbered 2, after V lost 2 bases and J lost 4 bases. Germline V gives CDR1 MNHEY, CDR2 SVGAGI. CDR3 nucleotides: TGTGCCAGCAGTTACGGGACAGGGTTTAATGAAAAACTGTTTTTT. Protein sequence: CASSYGTGFNEKLFF.

This chain links TRBV28 with TRBJ1-5; no firm D call. The CDR3 has 14 amino acids. V was trimmed by 6 bases and J by 6 bases, leaving 15 bases between them. Germline CDR1 reads MDHEN; CDR2 reads SYDVKM. CDR3 in amino acids: CASSLGGSVQPQHF. The DNA of the CDR3 is TGTGCCAGCAGCCTCGGAGGGTCGGTTCAGCCCCAGCATTTT.

The chain combines TRBV9 with TRBJ1-4, with D perhaps matching TRBD1 (6 bases). With 4 bases removed from V and 6 bases from J, the gap between germline ends came to 16 bases. The CDR3 has 15 amino acids. The V gene's germline CDR1 is SGDLS and CDR2 YYNGEE. The CDR3 DNA follows: TGTGCCAGCAGCCCCCAGGCAGGGGAAGATGAAAAACTGTTTTTT. Its protein product is CASSPQAGEDEKLFF. The full variable domain, completed using reference TRBV9 and TRBJ1-4, is DSGVTQTPKHLITATGQRVTLRCSPRSGDLSVYWYQQSLDQGLQFLIQYYNGEERAKGNILERFSAQQFPDLHSELNLSSLELGDSALYFCASSPQAGEDEKLFFGSGTQLSVL.

The chain joins TRBV6-5 to TRBJ1-4; 7 nucleotides align to TRBD1. With 2 bases clipped from V and 4 bases from J, the junction kept 1 base outside the gene matches. Germline V gives CDR1 MNHEY, CDR2 SVGAGI. The CDR3 sequence is 14 residues long. The CDR3 loop is CASSYQGVNEKLFF. The CDR3 DNA sequence: TGTGCCAGCAGTTACCAGGGGGTTAATGAAAAACTGTTTTTT.

CDR3 DNA sequence: TGTGCCAGCAGTGATAGTTTCAGCGGGAACACAGATACGCAGTATTTT. This gives the protein CASSDSFSGNTDTQYF. The V call is TRBV25-1, the J call TRBJ2-3; 7 bases agree with TRBD2. The CDR3 sequence is 16 residues long. V was clipped by 3 bases and J by 2 bases; unmatched bases: 8. The germline CDR1 and CDR2 sequences are MGHDK and SYGVNS.

The chain recombines TRBV6-5 with TRBJ1-2, with D possibly TRBD1 on 5 matching bases. Per germline, CDR1 MNHEY and CDR2 SVGAGI. This CDR3 comprises 15 residues. Trimming removed 0 bases at V and 4 bases at J, with 12 bases between. CDR3 nucleotide sequence: TGTGCCAGCAGTTACTCAGGGGCCTTGTTCTATGGCTACACCTTC. Its protein product is CASSYSGALFYGYTF.

The rearrangement joins TRBV5-1 to TRBJ2-3, with D perhaps TRBD2 (6 bases). From germline, CDR1 is SGHRS and CDR2 YFSETQ. Trimming left V 0 bases short and J 8 bases short, with 16 bases between. The CDR3 is made up of 15 amino acids. The CDR3 nucleotides are TGCGCCAGCAGCTTGGTGGGCGGGATGTTAGCTACGCAGTATTTT. Translation gives CASSLVGGMLATQYF.

The chain joins TRBV30 to TRBJ1-5; possible D gene TRBD1, 6 bases. Germline V gene data show CDR1 as GTSNPN and CDR2 as SVGIG (reference sequence). The CDR3 runs 18 residues. Trimming pared 0 bases from V and 0 bases from J, leaving 18 bases between. CDR3 bases: TGTGCCTGGAGTGTACTGGGGGCTCGGGTGGGTAGCAATCAGCCCCAGCATTTT. The encoded protein is CAWSVLGARVGSNQPQHF.

V is TRBV5-6 and J is TRBJ1-5; 7 nucleotides match TRBD1. Germline V gene lookup returns CDR1 SGHDT and CDR2 YYEEEE. CDR3 size: 16 residues. V was clipped by 4 bases and J by 6 bases; unmatched bases: 13. Here the CDR3 reads CASSPSTGRKGQPQHF. The CDR3 region has the DNA TGTGCCAGCAGCCCGTCGACAGGGAGGAAAGGTCAGCCCCAGCATTTT.

This sequence joins TRBV6-6 and TRBJ1-2; 9 nucleotides match TRBD1. The V segment lost 5 bases and the J segment 5 bases; nucleotides outside the gene matches: 6. This CDR3 is 14 amino acids long. Germline V gives CDR1 MNHNY, CDR2 SVGAGI (reference sequence). CDR3 nucleotide sequence: TGTGCCAGCAGTAACCGGGACAGGGTATATGGCTACACCTTC. Translating it yields CASSNRDRVYGYTF.

In its sample, this clone was seen once. The CDR3 DNA follows: TGTGCCAGCAGCTTTAGCGGGAGAAATCACAATGAGCAGTTCTTC. Translation gives CASSFSGRNHNEQFF. The chain couples TRBV11-2 to TRBJ2-1; 9 nucleotides align to TRBD2. The ends lost 3 bases at V and 5 bases at J; junction bases unmatched: 5. The CDR3 length is 15 residues. Germline V gene data show CDR1 as SGHAT and CDR2 as FQNNGV.

The gene calls are TRBV6-1 and TRBJ2-1; D gene uncertain. The CDR3 contains 12 residues. From germline, CDR1 is MNHNS and CDR2 SASEGT. With 3 bases removed from V and 3 bases from J, the gap between germline ends came to 3 bases. The chain's CDR3 is CASSDNYNEQFF. In DNA form, the CDR3 reads TGTGCCAGCAGTGACAACTACAATGAGCAGTTCTTC.

The chain recombines TRBV7-9 with TRBJ1-5; 7 bases align to TRBD1. The CDR3 has 15 amino acids. After removal of 5 bases from V and 4 bases from J, the junction contained 8 bases not matched to a gene. Germline-derived CDR1 and CDR2 are SEHNR and FQNEAQ (reference sequence). This CDR3 reads CASSKDRDRNQPQHF. In DNA, the CDR3 is TGTGCCAGCAGCAAAGACAGGGATCGGAATCAGCCCCAGCATTTT. Complete variable domain (other parts from reference TRBV7-9 and TRBJ1-5): DTGVSQNPRHKITKRGQNVTFRCDPISEHNRLYWYRQTLGQGPEFLTYFQNEAQLEKSRLLSDRFSAERPKGSFSTLEIQRTEQGDSAMYLCASSKDRDRNQPQHFGDGTRLSIL.